The clone carrying this TCR beta chain turned up a few times. This record belongs to a study of blood T cell repertoires in COVID-19. Assignment of participants to cohorts was predicated upon participant-reported clinical history. As processed by the authors: By means of reference gene primer amplification, nucleated cell counts were estimated. Only in-frame clones appear in the TCRdb table, and some are missing; sequencing was by immunoSEQ multiplex PCR. From that table come the V and J calls and clone size; the DNA was used to work out D and trimming. Of 400,000 or so clones in the sample, 90% were seen once. The junction had 5 bases not matched to a gene; V was cut back by 4 bases and J by 1 base. Germline V gene sequence: CDR1 SGHNT, CDR2 YYREEE (reference sequence). The CDR3 extends over 16 amino acids.

Specimen: PBMCs or T cells enriched from blood (not recorded which). This chain links TRBV5-4 with TRBJ2-2, with TRBD2 matching over 9 bases. The TCR originated in a man aged 18-30 years who had recovered from COVID-19. The CDR3 is CASSRLLAGNTGELFF. CDR3 nucleotides: TGTGCCAGCAGCCGACTACTAGCGGGGAACACCGGGGAGCTGTTTTTT.